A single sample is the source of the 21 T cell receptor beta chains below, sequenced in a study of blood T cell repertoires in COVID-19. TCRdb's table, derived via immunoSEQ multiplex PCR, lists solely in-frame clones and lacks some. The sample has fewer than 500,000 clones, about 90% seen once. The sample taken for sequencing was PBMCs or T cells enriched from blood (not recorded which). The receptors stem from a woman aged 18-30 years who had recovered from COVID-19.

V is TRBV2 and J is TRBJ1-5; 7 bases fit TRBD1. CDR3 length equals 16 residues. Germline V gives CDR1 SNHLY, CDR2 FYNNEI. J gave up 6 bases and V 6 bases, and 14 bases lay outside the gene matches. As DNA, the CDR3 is TGTGCCAGCAGGACATCCCAGGGGGGTAGGATTCAGCCCCAGCATTTT. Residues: CASRTSQGGRIQPQHF.

The CDR3 DNA sequence: TGTGCCAGCAGTTTTAGGGGTCCCAGGAACAATTTCTTGGCCCGGAATCAGCCCCAGCATTTT. Encoded protein: CASSFRGPRNNFLARNQPQHF. The rearrangement uses TRBV28 and TRBJ1-5, with TRBD1 as a possible D gene (5 bases). The ends were cut back, 3 bases at V and 4 bases at J, with 31 bases in the middle. Germline V gives CDR1 MDHEN, CDR2 SYDVKM. The CDR3 length is 21 residues.

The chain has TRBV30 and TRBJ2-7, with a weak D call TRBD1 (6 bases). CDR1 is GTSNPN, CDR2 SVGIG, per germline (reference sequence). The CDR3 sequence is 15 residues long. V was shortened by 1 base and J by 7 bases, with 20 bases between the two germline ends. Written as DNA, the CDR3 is TGTGCCTGGAGTGATACAGGGAACCCATCCCAAGAGCAGTACTTC. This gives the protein CAWSDTGNPSQEQYF.

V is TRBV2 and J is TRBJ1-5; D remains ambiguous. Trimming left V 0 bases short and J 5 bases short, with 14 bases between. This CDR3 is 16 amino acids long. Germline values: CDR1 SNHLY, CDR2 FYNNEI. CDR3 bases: TGTGCCAGCAGTGAAGCGCTTTGGGAGGCCTATCAGCCCCAGCATTTT. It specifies CASSEALWEAYQPQHF.

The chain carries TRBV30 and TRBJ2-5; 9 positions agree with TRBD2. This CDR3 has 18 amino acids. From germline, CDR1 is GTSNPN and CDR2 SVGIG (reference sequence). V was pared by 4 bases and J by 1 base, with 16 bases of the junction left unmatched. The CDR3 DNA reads TGTGCCTGGATCGGACCAGCGGGGGGACGTCAGAGCCAAGAGACCCAGTACTTC. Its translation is CAWIGPAGGRQSQETQYF.

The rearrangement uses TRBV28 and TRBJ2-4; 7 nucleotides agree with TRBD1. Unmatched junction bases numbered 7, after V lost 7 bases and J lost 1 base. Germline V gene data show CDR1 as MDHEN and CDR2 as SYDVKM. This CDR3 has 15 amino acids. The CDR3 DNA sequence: TGTGCCAGCAACCCGACAGGGTTGGCCAAAAACATTCAGTACTTC. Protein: CASNPTGLAKNIQYF.

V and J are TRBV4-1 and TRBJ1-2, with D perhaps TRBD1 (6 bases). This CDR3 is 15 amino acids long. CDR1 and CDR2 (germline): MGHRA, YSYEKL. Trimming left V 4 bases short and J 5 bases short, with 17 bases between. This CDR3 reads CASSRMNREEYGYTF. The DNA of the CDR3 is TGCGCCAGCAGCCGAATGAACAGGGAAGAATATGGCTACACCTTC.

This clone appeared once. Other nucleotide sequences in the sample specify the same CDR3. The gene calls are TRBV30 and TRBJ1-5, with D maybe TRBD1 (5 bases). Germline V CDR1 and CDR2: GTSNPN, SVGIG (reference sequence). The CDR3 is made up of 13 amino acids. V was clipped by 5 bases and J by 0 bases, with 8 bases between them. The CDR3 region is CAWGQGSNQPQHF. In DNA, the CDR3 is TGTGCCTGGGGTCAGGGTAGCAATCAGCCCCAGCATTTT.

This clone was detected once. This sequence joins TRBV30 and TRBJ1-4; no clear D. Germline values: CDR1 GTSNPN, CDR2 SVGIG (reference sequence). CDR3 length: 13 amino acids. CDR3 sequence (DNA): TGTGCGGGTGGTTTGAGGGTTCCTGAAAAACTGTTTTTT. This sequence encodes CAGGLRVPEKLFF. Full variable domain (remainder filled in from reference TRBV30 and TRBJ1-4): SQTIHQWPATLVQPVGSPLSLECTVEGTSNPNLYWYRQAAGRGLQLLFYSVGIGQISSEVPQNLSASRPQDRQFILSSKKLLLSDSGFYLCAGGLRVPEKLFFGSGTQLSVL.

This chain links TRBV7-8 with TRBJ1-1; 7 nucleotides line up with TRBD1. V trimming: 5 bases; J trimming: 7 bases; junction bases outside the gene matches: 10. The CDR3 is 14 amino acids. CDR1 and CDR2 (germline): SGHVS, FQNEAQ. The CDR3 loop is CASSARQGEGEAFF. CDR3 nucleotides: TGTGCCAGCAGCGCCCGACAGGGCGAGGGTGAAGCTTTCTTT.

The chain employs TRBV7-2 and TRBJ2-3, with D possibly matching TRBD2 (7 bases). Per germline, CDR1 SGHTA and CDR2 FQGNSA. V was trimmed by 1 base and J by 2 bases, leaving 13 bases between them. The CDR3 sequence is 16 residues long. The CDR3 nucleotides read TGTGCCAGCAGCTTAGTTCGAGGGGGGGACACAGATACGCAGTATTTT. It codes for CASSLVRGGDTDTQYF.

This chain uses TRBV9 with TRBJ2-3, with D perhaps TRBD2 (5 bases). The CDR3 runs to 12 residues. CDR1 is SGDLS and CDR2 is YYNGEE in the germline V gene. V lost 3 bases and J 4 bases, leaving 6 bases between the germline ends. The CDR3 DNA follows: TGTGCCAGCAGCGCACTAGCAGATACGCAGTATTTT. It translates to CASSALADTQYF.

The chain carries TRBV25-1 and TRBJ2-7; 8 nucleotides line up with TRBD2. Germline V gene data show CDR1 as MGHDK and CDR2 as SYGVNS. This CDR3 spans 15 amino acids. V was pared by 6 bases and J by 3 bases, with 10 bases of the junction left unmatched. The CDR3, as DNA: TGTGCCAGCAGGAACTCGGGAGGGGACCTCTACGAGCAGTACTTC. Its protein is CASRNSGGDLYEQYF.

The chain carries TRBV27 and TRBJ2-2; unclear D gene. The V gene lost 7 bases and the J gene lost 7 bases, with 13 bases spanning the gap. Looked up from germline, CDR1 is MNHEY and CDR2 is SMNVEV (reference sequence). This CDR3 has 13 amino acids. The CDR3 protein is CASTTRVNGELFF. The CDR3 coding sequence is TGTGCCAGCACTACTCGGGTAAACGGGGAGCTGTTTTTT.

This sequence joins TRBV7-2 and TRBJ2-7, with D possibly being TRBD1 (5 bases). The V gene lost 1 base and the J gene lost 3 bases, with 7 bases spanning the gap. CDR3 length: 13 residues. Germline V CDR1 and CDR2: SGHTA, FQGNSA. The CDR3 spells CASSLVGLYEQYF. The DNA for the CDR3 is TGTGCCAGCAGCTTAGTGGGGCTCTACGAGCAGTACTTC.

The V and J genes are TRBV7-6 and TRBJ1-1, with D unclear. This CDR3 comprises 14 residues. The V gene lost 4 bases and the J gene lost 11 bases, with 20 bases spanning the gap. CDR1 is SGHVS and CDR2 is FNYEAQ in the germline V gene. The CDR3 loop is CASSSGGPFGMAFF. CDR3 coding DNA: TGTGCCAGCAGCTCCGGCGGCCCATTCGGGATGGCTTTCTTT.

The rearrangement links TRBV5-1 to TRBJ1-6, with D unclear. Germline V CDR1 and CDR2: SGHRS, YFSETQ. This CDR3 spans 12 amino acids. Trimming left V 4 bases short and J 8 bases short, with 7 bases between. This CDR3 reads CASSESDSPLHF. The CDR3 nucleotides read TGCGCCAGCAGCGAGAGCGATTCACCCCTCCACTTT.

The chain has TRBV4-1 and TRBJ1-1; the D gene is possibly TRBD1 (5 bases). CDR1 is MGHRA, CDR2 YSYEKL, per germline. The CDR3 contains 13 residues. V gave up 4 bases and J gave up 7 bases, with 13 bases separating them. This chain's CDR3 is CASSPSDRFEAFF. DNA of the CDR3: TGCGCCAGCAGCCCGAGTGACAGATTTGAAGCTTTCTTT.

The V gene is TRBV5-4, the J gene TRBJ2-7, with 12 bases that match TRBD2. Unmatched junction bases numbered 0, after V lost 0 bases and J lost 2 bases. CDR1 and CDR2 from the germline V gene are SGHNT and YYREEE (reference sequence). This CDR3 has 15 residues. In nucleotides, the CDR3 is TGTGCCAGCAGCTTGGGACTAGCGGGGGCCTACGAGCAGTACTTC. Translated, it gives CASSLGLAGAYEQYF.

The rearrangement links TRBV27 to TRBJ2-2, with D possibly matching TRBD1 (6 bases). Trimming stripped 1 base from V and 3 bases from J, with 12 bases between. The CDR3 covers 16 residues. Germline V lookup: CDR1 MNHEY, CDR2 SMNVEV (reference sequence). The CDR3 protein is CASSLFQGLYTGELFF. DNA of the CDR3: TGTGCCAGCAGTTTATTTCAGGGGTTGTACACCGGGGAGCTGTTTTTT.

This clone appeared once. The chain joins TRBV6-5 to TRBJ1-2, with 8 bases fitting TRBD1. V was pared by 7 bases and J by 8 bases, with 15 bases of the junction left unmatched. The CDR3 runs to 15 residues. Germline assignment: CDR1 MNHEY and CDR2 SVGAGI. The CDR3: CASISLGQDLRGYTF. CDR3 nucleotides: TGTGCCAGCATTTCGTTGGGACAGGATCTTAGGGGCTACACCTTC.